These 19 T cell receptor beta chains were sequenced from one sample in a study of cytomegalovirus exposure and HLA in healthy donors. Sequencing used immunoSEQ multiplex PCR; TCRdb keeps in-frame clones, though not all of them. There are about 200,000 clones in the sample; roughly 88% occur only once, and around 3% lies in the top ten. Sample: PBMCs. These receptors were obtained from a woman aged 18-29 years in good health and CMV-seronegative.

V gene TRBV7-2 combines with J gene TRBJ1-5, with D possibly being TRBD1 (5 bases). From germline, CDR1 is SGHTA and CDR2 FQGNSA. This CDR3 is built from 15 residues. Trimming left V 7 bases short and J 6 bases short, with 19 bases between. The CDR3 sequence is CASNTGSWGGQPQHF. Written as DNA, the CDR3 is TGTGCCAGCAACACCGGATCCTGGGGGGGTCAGCCCCAGCATTTT.

This chain joins TRBV2 and TRBJ1-1, with a tentative D call TRBD1 (5 bases). CDR3 size: 15 residues. CDR1 and CDR2 from the germline V gene are SNHLY and FYNNEI. V gave up 3 bases and J gave up 0 bases, with 11 bases separating them. CDR3 sequence reads: CASSEAGLMNTEAFF. The CDR3 DNA sequence: TGTGCCAGCAGTGAGGCAGGGTTAATGAACACTGAAGCTTTCTTT.

The rearrangement joins TRBV7-3 to TRBJ1-1; the D is unclear. This CDR3 is 13 amino acids long. Germline CDR1 reads SGHTA; CDR2 reads FQGTGA. V gave up 3 bases and J gave up 1 base, with 6 bases separating them. The CDR3 here is CASSLEGNTEAFF. The CDR3 region has the DNA TGTGCCAGCAGCTTGGAGGGGAACACTGAAGCTTTCTTT.

This sequence joins TRBV6-6 and TRBJ2-7, with 7 nucleotides matching TRBD1. Germline V CDR1 and CDR2: MNHNY, SVGAGI (reference sequence). The CDR3 length is 15 residues. Trimming at V came to 7 bases and at J to 1 base, leaving 10 bases not matched to a gene. CDR3 nucleotide sequence: TGTGCCAGCAAATCCGGGACAGTCACTTCCTACGAGCAGTACTTC. Its translation: CASKSGTVTSYEQYF.

J is TRBJ1-4 and V is TRBV28, with 9 bases identical to TRBD1. Germline assignment: CDR1 MDHEN and CDR2 SYDVKM. The CDR3 has 13 amino acids. Trimming at V came to 11 bases and at J to 7 bases, leaving 8 bases not matched to a gene. CDR3 sequence reads: CAGKDRGAEKLFF. The CDR3 DNA follows: TGTGCCGGGAAGGACAGGGGCGCTGAAAAACTGTTTTTT.

This chain links TRBV13 with TRBJ2-7, with a possible D match to TRBD1 (7 bases). CDR3 length: 14 amino acids. Between the trimmed V and J ends, which lost 7 bases and 2 bases, there was a span of 15 bases. The germline gives CDR1 PRHDT, CDR2 FYEKMQ (reference sequence). CDR3 residues: CASTRGTETYEQYF. CDR3 bases: TGTGCCAGCACCCGGGGGACAGAGACCTACGAGCAGTACTTC. Based on the CDR3 plus reference TRBV13 and TRBJ2-7, the full variable domain is AAGVIQSPRHLIKEKRETATLKCYPIPRHDTVYWYQQGPGQDPQFLISFYEKMQSDKGSIPDRFSAQQFSDYHSELNMSSLELGDSALYFCASTRGTETYEQYFGPGTRLTVT.

The chain combines TRBV4-3 with TRBJ1-2; the D gene is possibly TRBD1 (5 bases). The CDR3 length is 14 residues. Between the trimmed V and J ends, which lost 0 bases and 1 base, there was a span of 6 bases. Germline V gene lookup returns CDR1 LGHNA and CDR2 YSLEER. CDR3 in amino acids: CASSQDQGNYGYTF. CDR3 DNA sequence: TGCGCCAGCAGCCAAGATCAGGGTAACTATGGCTACACCTTC.

This chain connects TRBV29-1 to TRBJ2-1, with 10 bases identical to TRBD1. Germline CDR1 SQVTM, CDR2 ANQGSEA. V lost 3 bases and J lost 5; bases outside the gene matches: 7. The CDR3 totals 15 residues. The CDR3: CSVEGIGTGDNEQFF. The CDR3 DNA reads TGCAGCGTTGAGGGGATTGGGACAGGGGACAATGAGCAGTTCTTC.

This chain links TRBV9 with TRBJ2-1; 7 bases are a match to TRBD2. Germline V gene sequence: CDR1 SGDLS, CDR2 YYNGEE. V lost 4 bases and J lost 4; bases outside the gene matches: 8. CDR3 length equals 15 residues. CDR3 amino acids: CASSSSGGPYNEQFF. CDR3 in DNA: TGTGCCAGCAGCTCGTCGGGAGGCCCATACAATGAGCAGTTCTTC.

This clone was counted many times. V and J are TRBV25-1 and TRBJ2-1; D gene ambiguous. The V gene lost 5 bases and the J gene lost 8 bases, with 7 bases spanning the gap. CDR3 length: 11 amino acids. Germline-derived CDR1 and CDR2 are MGHDK and SYGVNS. The CDR3 bases are TGTGCCAGCAGTAACATTTATGAGCAGTTCTTC. Protein: CASSNIYEQFF.

V gene TRBV28 combines with J gene TRBJ1-1; no definite D call. V lost 7 bases and J 0 bases, leaving 9 bases between the germline ends. The CDR3 loop spans 13 amino acids. CDR1 and CDR2 (germline): MDHEN, SYDVKM. The CDR3 region is CASNQEMNTEAFF. Here the CDR3 DNA reads TGTGCCAGCAACCAGGAAATGAACACTGAAGCTTTCTTT. Combining the CDR3 with reference TRBV28 and TRBJ1-1 gives the whole variable domain DVKVTQSSRYLVKRTGEKVFLECVQDMDHENMFWYRQDPGLGLRLIYFSYDVKMKEKGDIPEGYSVSREKKERFSLILESASTNQTSMYLCASNQEMNTEAFFGQGTRLTVV.

The V and J genes are TRBV5-4 and TRBJ1-1; 9 positions match TRBD1. The V gene's germline CDR1 is SGHNT and CDR2 YYREEE (reference sequence). J was trimmed by 1 base and V by 4 bases; bases with no gene match: 2. The CDR3 has 14 amino acids. The CDR3 sequence is CASSADRGNTEAFF. CDR3 nucleotides: TGTGCCAGCAGCGCGGACAGGGGGAACACTGAAGCTTTCTTT.

The CDR3 region has the DNA TGTGCCAGCAGTTGGCAGGAGAACACTGAAGCTTTCTTT. Encoded protein: CASSWQENTEAFF. This rearrangement joins TRBV6-5 to TRBJ1-1, with D unclear. V was pared by 4 bases and J by 1 base, with 7 bases between. The CDR3 length is 13 residues. In germline, CDR1 is MNHEY, CDR2 SVGAGI.

J is TRBJ2-5 and V is TRBV2; tentative D call: TRBD1 (5 bases). This CDR3 is 15 amino acids long. Trimming pared 5 bases from V and 4 bases from J, leaving 17 bases between. Germline V gene sequence: CDR1 SNHLY, CDR2 FYNNEI. The CDR3 reads CASSSRVRASETQYF. The CDR3 DNA sequence: TGTGCCAGCAGTTCTAGGGTCAGGGCCTCAGAGACCCAGTACTTC.

Concerning this clone itself: The junction shows a germline mismatch at one end, possibly a read error. V is TRBV7-7 and J is TRBJ1-3; D call uncertain. This CDR3 region has 14 residues. The germline V gene encodes CDR1 SSHAT and CDR2 FNYEAQ (reference sequence). The CDR3 sequence is CASRSEGRGNTIYF. The CDR3 region has the DNA TGTGCTAGCAGGTCCGAGGGCCGAGGAAACACCATATATTTT.

The CDR3 DNA follows: TGTGCCAGCAGTTTCTCTAGCGGTATCACCAACACCGGGGAGCTGTTTTTT. Encoded protein: CASSFSSGITNTGELFF. The chain links TRBV28 to TRBJ2-2; 7 bases are a match to TRBD2. The trim removed 3 bases at V and 2 bases at J, leaving 9 bases unmatched. Germline V gene lookup returns CDR1 MDHEN and CDR2 SYDVKM. The CDR3 runs to 17 residues.

The chain combines TRBV7-9 with TRBJ2-5; D is perhaps TRBD2 (6 bases). The germline gives CDR1 SEHNR, CDR2 FQNEAQ (reference sequence). V dropped 4 bases and J dropped 3 bases, with 18 bases sitting between them. The CDR3 totals 16 residues. CDR3 region: CASSSATLAVEETQYF. The CDR3 region has the DNA TGTGCCAGCAGCTCAGCGACATTAGCGGTGGAAGAGACCCAGTACTTC.

This chain connects TRBV2 to TRBJ1-1; perhaps TRBD1 as D (5 bases). In germline, CDR1 is SNHLY, CDR2 FYNNEI. V dropped 2 bases and J dropped 5 bases, with 6 bases sitting between them. The CDR3 is 12 residues long. The CDR3, as DNA: TGTGCCAGCAGTGAAAGGGGTACTGAAGCTTTCTTT. It codes for CASSERGTEAFF.

The chain employs TRBV7-8 and TRBJ2-2; D ambiguous. From germline, CDR1 is SGHVS and CDR2 FQNEAQ. There are 14 residues in the CDR3. Trimming took off 5 bases at V and 3 bases at J, with 10 bases between the two ends. The chain's CDR3 is CASSIRRDTGELFF. The CDR3 nucleotides are TGTGCCAGCAGCATAAGACGGGACACCGGGGAGCTGTTTTTT. Full variable domain (remainder filled in from reference TRBV7-8 and TRBJ2-2): GAGVSQSPRYKVAKRGQDVALRCDPISGHVSLFWYQQALGQGPEFLTYFQNEAQLDKSGLPSDRFFAERPEGSVSTLKIQRTQQEDSAVYLCASSIRRDTGELFFGEGSRLTVL.